The clone carrying this T cell receptor (beta chain) was seen more than once but under ten times. Its antigen is unknown. TCRbeta library construction was performed incorporating unique molecular identifiers. TCRdb fed the PCR reads into MiXCR, producing one record per CDR3 protein. The table includes about 300,000 distinct CDR3 sequences, roughly 7.8% detected once. This sample was taken from a study of T-cell reconstitution after alpha-beta-depleted transplantation in children. Findings and limits, study-wide: Some patients' high day-60 TCRbeta diversity was attributed to recipient cells surviving conditioning. Alpha-beta T cells present about two months after transplant were reported to originate from several hundred expanded graft clones. Newly produced T cells mostly provided counts and TCRbeta diversity after one year, as hyperexpanded clones declined.

The TCR sequence derives from a female patient aged 2-15 years who had a stem cell transplant for Fanconi anemia, so the T cells may come from the graft donor. Sequenced here: peripheral blood, sampled 360 days after TCRalphabeta/CD19-depleted stem cell transplant.

The DNA for the CDR3 is TGTGCCAGCGGGCCAGAGCTTAACTATGGCTACACCTTC. Its translation: CASGPELNYGYTF. The chain is built from TRBV6-5 and TRBJ1-2, with no clear D. The CDR3 runs to 13 residues. Germline loops: CDR1 MNHEY, CDR2 SVGAGI. V shed 8 bases and J shed 1 base, with 11 bases lying between them.